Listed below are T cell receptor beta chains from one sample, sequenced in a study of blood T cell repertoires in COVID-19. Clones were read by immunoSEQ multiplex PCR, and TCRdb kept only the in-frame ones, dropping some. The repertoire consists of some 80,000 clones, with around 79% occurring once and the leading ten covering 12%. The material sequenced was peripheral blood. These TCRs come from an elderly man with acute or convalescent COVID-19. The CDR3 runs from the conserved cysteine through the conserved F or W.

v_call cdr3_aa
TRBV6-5 CASSYGQVLSGNTIYF
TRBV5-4 CASSSDSDYGYTF
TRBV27 CASRAGYTTEAFF
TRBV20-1 CSADTRGVPFF
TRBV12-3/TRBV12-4 CASSYGGEKLFF
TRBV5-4 CASRRDYGYTF
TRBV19 CASSTGDRKNTEAFF
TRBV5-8 CASRPWAGGGYTF
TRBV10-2 CASSEAGWTEAFF
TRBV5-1 CASSDGTGPYNEQFF
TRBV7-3 CASSLLGRDNSDTQYF
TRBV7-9 CASSSGQGTGQPQHF
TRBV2 CASSPGQGSYEQYF